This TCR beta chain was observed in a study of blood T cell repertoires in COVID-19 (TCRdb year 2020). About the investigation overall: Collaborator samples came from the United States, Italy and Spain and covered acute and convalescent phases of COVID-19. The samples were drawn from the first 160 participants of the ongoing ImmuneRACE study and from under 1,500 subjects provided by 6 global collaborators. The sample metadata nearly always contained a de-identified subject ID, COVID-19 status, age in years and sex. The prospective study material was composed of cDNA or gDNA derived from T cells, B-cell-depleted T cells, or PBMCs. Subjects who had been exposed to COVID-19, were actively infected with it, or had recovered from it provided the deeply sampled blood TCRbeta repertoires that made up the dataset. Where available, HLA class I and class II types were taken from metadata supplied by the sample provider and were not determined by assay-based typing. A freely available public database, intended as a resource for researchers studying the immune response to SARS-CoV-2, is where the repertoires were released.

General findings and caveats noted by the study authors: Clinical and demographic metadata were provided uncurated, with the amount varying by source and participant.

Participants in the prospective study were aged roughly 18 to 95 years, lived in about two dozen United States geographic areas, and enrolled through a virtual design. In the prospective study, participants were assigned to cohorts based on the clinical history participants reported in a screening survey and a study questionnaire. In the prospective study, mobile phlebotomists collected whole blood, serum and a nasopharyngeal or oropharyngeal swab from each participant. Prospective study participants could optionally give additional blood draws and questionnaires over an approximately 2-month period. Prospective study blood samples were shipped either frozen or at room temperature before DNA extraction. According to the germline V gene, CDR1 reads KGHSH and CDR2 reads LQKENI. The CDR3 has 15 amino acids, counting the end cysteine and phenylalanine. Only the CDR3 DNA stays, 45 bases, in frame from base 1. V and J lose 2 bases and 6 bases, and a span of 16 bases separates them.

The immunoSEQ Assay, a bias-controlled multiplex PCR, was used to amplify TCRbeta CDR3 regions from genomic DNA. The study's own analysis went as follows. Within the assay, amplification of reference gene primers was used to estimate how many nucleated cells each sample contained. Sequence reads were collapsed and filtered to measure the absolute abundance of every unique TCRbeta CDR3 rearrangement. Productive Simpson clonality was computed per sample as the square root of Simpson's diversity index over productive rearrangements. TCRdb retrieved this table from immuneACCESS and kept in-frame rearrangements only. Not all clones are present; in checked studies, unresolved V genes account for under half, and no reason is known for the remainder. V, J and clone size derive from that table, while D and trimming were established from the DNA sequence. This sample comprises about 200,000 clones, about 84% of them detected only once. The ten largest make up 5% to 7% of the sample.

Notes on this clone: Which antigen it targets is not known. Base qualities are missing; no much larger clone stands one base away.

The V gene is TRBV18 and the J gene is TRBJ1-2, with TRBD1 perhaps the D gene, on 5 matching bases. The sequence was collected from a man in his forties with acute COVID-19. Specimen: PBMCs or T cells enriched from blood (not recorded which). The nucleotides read TGTGCCAGCTCACCAGATGGAGGGGTAGGGGATGGCTACACCTTC. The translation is CASSPDGGVGDGYTF. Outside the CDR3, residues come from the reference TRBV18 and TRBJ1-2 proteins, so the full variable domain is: NAGVMQNPRHLVRRRGQEARLRCSPMKGHSHVYWYRQLPEEGLKFMVYLQKENIIDESGMPKERFSAEFPKEGPSILRIQQVVRGDSAAYFCASSPDGGVGDGYTFGSGTRLTVV.